This T cell receptor beta chain was found in a study of a mutant IDH1 vaccine in newly diagnosed glioma. A word on this clone: Its antigen is currently unknown.

The method was immunoSEQ multiplex PCR; TCRdb's version includes in-frame clones alone and lacks a portion of them. This sample has fewer than 35,000 clones, with roughly 76% found just once. This sample's time point: week 35, safety follow-up. Topical imiquimod accompanied each vaccine dose, which consisted of 300 ug of mutant IDH1 20-mer peptide. The CDR3 runs 16 residues. The V end was cut by 6 bases, the J end by 7 bases, with 22 bases between. In germline, CDR1 is SGHVS, CDR2 FQNEAQ. The sequence was obtained from a man between 50 and 59 years old with glioma. The chain recombines TRBV7-8 with TRBJ2-1; no definite D call. Sequenced here: PBMCs, sampled from a glioma patient whose treatment included an IDH1 peptide vaccine. In DNA, the CDR3 is TGTGCCAGCAGTCCGCCGCTGAGGTATAGTAGGAATGAGCAGTTCTTC. As protein: CASSPPLRYSRNEQFF.